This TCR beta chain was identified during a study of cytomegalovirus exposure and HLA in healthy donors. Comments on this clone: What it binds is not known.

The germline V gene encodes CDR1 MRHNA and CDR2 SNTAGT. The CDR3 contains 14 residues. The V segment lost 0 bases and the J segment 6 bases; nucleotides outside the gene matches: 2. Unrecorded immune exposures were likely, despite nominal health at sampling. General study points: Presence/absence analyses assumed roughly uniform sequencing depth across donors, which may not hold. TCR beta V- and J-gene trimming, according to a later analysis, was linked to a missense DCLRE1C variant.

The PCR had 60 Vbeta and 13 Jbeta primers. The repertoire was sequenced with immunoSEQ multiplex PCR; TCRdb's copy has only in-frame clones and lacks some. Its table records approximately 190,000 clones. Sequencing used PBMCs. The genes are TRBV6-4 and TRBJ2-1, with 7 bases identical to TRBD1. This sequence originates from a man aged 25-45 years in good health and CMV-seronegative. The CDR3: CASSDSNRGNEQFF. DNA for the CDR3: TGTGCCAGCAGTGACTCTAACAGGGGCAATGAGCAGTTCTTC.